This T cell receptor beta chain was sequenced for a study of cytomegalovirus exposure and HLA in healthy donors. Overall study: From 150 million to 200 million T cells, an earlier analysis saw 90 million to 130 million unique TCR beta sequences. Study observations and caveats: As was reported, the classifier diagnosed cytomegalovirus status with high specificity and sensitivity. Later analysis suggested most CMV-associated TCR beta chains were HLA-restricted.

Donors in the study were healthy people who gave bone marrow. As for this clone: The antigen is unknown.

This CDR3 has 16 amino acids. The ends were cut back, 3 bases at V and 2 bases at J, with 15 bases in the middle. Germline lookup yields CDR1 LNHDA and CDR2 SQIVND (reference sequence). PCR amplification relied on 60 Vbeta primers (plus 13 Jbeta primers). Assay used: immunoSEQ multiplex PCR; TCRdb lists only in-frame clones, some missing. Of 200,000 to 250,000 clones in the sample, 80% to 90% were seen once. The sample comprised PBMCs. The TCR was taken from a young woman in good health and CMV-seronegative. The chain uses TRBV19 and TRBJ2-3; the D gene is possibly TRBD2 (6 bases). Written as DNA, the CDR3 is TGTGCCAGTAGTATGAGGCGGGACCTCCTCACAGATACGCAGTATTTT. It translates to CASSMRRDLLTDTQYF.